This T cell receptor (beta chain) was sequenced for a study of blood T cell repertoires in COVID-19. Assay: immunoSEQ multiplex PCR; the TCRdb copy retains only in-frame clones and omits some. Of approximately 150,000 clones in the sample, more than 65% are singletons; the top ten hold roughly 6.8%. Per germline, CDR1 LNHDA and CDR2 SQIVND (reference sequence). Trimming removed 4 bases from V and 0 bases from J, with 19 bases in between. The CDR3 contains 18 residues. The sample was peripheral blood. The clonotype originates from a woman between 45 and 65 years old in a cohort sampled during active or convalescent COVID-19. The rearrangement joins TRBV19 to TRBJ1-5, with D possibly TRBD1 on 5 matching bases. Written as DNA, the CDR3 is TGTGCCAGTAGTACCACTAACTACAGGCCTAGTAGCAATCAGCCCCAGCATTTT. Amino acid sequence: CASSTTNYRPSSNQPQHF. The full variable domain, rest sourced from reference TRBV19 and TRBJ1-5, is DGGITQSPKYLFRKEGQNVTLSCEQNLNHDAMYWYRQDPGQGLRLIYYSQIVNDFQKGDIAEGYSVSREKKESFPLTVTSAQKNPTAFYLCASSTTNYRPSSNQPQHFGDGTRLSIL.